This TCR beta chain was sequenced for a study of blood T cell repertoires in COVID-19. As for the study in general: From the United States, Italy and Spain came samples of acute and convalescent COVID-19.

Data came from immunoSEQ multiplex PCR; TCRdb stores just in-frame clones and leaves some out. This sample carries a few hundred thousand clones, 85% to 90% of them seen once, and the ten largest clones take 6.2%. In germline, CDR1 is LNHDA, CDR2 SQIVND (reference sequence). The CDR3 sequence is 14 residues long. V lost 6 bases to trimming and J lost 0 bases, with 12 bases between them. The chain combines TRBV19 with TRBJ2-7; D gene uncertain. Specimen: peripheral blood. The receptor comes from a man aged 55 to 70 with acute or convalescent COVID-19. CDR3 loop: CASSPAVSSYEQYF. CDR3 sequence (DNA): TGTGCCAGTAGCCCCGCGGTGAGCTCCTACGAGCAGTACTTC.